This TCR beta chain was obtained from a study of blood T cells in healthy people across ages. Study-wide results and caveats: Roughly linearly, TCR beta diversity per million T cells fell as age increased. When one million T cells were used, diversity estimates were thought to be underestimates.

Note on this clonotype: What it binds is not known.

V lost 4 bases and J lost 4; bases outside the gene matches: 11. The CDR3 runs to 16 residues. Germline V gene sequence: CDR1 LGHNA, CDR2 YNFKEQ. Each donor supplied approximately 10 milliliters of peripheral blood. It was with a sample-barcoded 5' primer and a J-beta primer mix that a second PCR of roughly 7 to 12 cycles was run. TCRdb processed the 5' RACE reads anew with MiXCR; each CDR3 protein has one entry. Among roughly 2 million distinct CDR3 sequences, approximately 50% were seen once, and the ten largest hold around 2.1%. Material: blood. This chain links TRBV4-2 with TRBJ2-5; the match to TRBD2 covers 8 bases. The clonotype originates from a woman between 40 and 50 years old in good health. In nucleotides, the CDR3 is TGTGCCAGCAGCCTGGCCGGGACTAGGGCTTCAGAGACCCAGTACTTC. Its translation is CASSLAGTRASETQYF.